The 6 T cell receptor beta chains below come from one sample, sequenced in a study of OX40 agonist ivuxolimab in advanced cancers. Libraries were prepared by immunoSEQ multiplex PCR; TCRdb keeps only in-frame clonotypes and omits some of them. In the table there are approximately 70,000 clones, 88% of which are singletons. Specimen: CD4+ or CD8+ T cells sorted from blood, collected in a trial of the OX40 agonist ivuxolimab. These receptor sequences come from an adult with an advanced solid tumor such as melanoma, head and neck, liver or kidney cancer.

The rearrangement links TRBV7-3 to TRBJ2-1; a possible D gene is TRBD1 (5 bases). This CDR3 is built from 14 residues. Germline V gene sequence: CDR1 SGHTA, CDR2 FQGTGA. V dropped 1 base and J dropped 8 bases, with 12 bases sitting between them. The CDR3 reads CASSLRQTSHEQFF. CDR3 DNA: TGTGCCAGCAGCTTAAGACAGACCTCCCATGAGCAGTTCTTC.

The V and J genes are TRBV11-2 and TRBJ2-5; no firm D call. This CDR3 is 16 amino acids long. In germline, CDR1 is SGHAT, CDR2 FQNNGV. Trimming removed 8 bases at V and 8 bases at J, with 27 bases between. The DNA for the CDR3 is TGTGCCAGCGCTTATCGACCAGGCAGCCTACCCCCAACCCAGTACTTC. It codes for CASAYRPGSLPPTQYF.

CDR3 coding DNA: TGTGCCAGTACTAGGGACAGGGCGAACACCGGGGAGCTGTTTTTT. Amino acid sequence: CASTRDRANTGELFF. This chain connects TRBV19 to TRBJ2-2, with 9 bases matching TRBD1. Trimming took 7 bases from V and 0 from J; bases not matched to a gene: 3. Per the germline V gene, CDR1 is LNHDA and CDR2 is SQIVND (reference sequence). This CDR3 has 15 amino acids.

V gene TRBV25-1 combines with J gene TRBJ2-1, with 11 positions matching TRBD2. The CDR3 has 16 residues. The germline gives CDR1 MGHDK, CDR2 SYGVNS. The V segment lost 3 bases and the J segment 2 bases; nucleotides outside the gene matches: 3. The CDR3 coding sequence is TGTGCCAGCAGTGAGTCTAGCGGGGGGCCCTACAATGAGCAGTTCTTC. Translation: CASSESSGGPYNEQFF. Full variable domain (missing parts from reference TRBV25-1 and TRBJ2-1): EADIYQTPRYLVIGTGKKITLECSQTMGHDKMYWYQQDPGMELHLIHYSYGVNSTEKGDLSSESTVSRIRTEHFPLTLESARPSHTSQYLCASSESSGGPYNEQFFGPGTRLTVL.

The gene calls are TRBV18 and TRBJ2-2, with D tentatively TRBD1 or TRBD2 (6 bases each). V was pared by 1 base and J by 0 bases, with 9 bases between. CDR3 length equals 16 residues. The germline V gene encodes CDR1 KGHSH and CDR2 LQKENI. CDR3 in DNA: TGTGCCAGCTCACCACAGGGGGGCGCGAACACCGGGGAGCTGTTTTTT. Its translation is CASSPQGGANTGELFF.

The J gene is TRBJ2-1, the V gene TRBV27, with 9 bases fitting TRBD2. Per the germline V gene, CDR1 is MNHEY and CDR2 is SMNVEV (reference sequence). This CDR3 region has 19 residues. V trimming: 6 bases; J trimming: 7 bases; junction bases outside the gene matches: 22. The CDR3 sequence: CASSRSLHSGSGPPNEQFF. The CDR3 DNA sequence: TGTGCCAGCAGCAGATCCCTACATAGCGGGAGCGGGCCCCCTAATGAGCAGTTCTTC.